Following are 10 T cell receptor beta chains from one sample sequenced in a study of T cell repertoires in cytomegalovirus infection. TCRdb processed the reads anew with MiXCR; each CDR3 protein has one entry. The table shows more than 350,000 distinct CDR3 sequences, with under 40% occurring only once. The sample taken for sequencing was PBMCs. These receptors came from a human donor in good health (CMV status not recorded). Some clones in this sample may be carry-over from other donors' samples.

The chain uses TRBV12-5 and TRBJ1-6; no definite D call. This CDR3 has 13 amino acids. V dropped 1 base and J dropped 8 bases, with 6 bases sitting between them. Germline V gene data show CDR1 as LGHNT and CDR2 as FRNRAP. The CDR3 loop reads CASGLDGHSPLHF. The CDR3 coding sequence is TGTGCTAGTGGTTTGGACGGACATTCACCCCTCCACTTT.

V and J are TRBV4-2 and TRBJ1-2; the D is unclear. Germline CDR1 is LGHNA and CDR2 is YNFKEQ. V dropped 0 bases and J dropped 0 bases, with 11 bases sitting between them. The CDR3 runs 16 residues. CDR3: CASSQDGSLANYGYTF. CDR3 nucleotide sequence: TGTGCCAGCAGCCAAGATGGTAGTCTGGCTAACTATGGCTACACCTTC.

Many counts were recorded for this clonotype. V gene TRBV7-6 combines with J gene TRBJ2-1, with a possible D match to TRBD1 (5 bases). CDR3 size: 17 residues. Germline CDR1 reads SGHVS; CDR2 reads FNYEAQ. V lost 4 bases and J lost 0, with 16 bases in between. The CDR3 nucleotides read TGTGCCAGCAGCTCGACCCCAGGGTACGGCTCCTACAATGAGCAGTTCTTC. It yields the protein CASSSTPGYGSYNEQFF.

This clonotype was counted between two and nine times. The rearrangement joins TRBV20-1 to TRBJ2-5; TRBD2 aligns across 13 bases. Germline V lookup: CDR1 DFQATT, CDR2 SNEGSKA (reference sequence). J lost 2 bases, V lost 4 bases, and 7 bases had no gene match. The CDR3 sequence is 16 residues long. The CDR3 bases are TGCAGTGCTATACAGACTAGCGGGGGGCTTCAAGAGACCCAGTACTTC. Translated: CSAIQTSGGLQETQYF.

J is TRBJ2-5 and V is TRBV6-1; D gene ambiguous. Trimming cost V 6 bases and J 5 bases, with 16 bases left between them. The CDR3 covers 14 residues. Germline V gives CDR1 MNHNS, CDR2 SASEGT. CDR3 region: CASRKEVTTETQYF. For the CDR3, the DNA is TGTGCCAGCAGGAAAGAAGTTACAACGGAGACCCAGTACTTC.

The chain links TRBV19 to TRBJ1-2, with 7 bases fitting TRBD1. This CDR3 spans 14 amino acids. The germline gives CDR1 LNHDA, CDR2 SQIVND (reference sequence). The trim removed 5 bases at V and 6 bases at J, leaving 9 bases unmatched. As DNA, the CDR3 is TGTGCCAGTAGTCCCGCTCAGGGGACAGATGGCTACACCTTC. Translating gives CASSPAQGTDGYTF.

This clonotype was seen ten or more times. The chain has TRBV7-2 and TRBJ2-5; 8 bases agree with TRBD1. The CDR3 spans 16 residues. Germline V gene sequence: CDR1 SGHTA, CDR2 FQGNSA. V was clipped by 5 bases and J by 2 bases; unmatched bases: 10. CDR3 DNA: TGTGCCAGCAGCAAACGGACAGGGCGCTCACAAGAGACCCAGTACTTC. As protein: CASSKRTGRSQETQYF. Together with reference TRBV7-2 and TRBJ2-5, the CDR3 gives the full variable domain: GAGVSQSPSNKVTEKGKDVELRCDPISGHTALYWYRQSLGQGLEFLIYFQGNSAPDKSGLPSDRFSAERTGGSVSTLTIQRTQQEDSAVYLCASSKRTGRSQETQYFGPGTRLLVL.

This clonotype was observed a few times. The chain is built from TRBV20-1 and TRBJ2-7; 9 nucleotides agree with TRBD1. Trimming removed 5 bases from V and 2 bases from J; junction bases left unmatched: 7. The CDR3 is 14 amino acids. Germline V lookup: CDR1 DFQATT, CDR2 SNEGSKA (reference sequence). DNA for the CDR3: TGCAGTGCTGGAAACAGGGGGCAAACCTACGAGCAGTACTTC. Translating it yields CSAGNRGQTYEQYF.

This chain connects TRBV15 to TRBJ1-4; 7 nucleotides match TRBD1. The CDR3 totals 15 residues. V gave up 3 bases and J gave up 3 bases; unmatched junction bases: 4. The germline V gene encodes CDR1 LNHNV and CDR2 YYDKDF (reference sequence). CDR3 in DNA: TGTGCCACCAGCAGGACCGGGACAGCTAATGAAAAACTGTTTTTT. This codes for CATSRTGTANEKLFF.

This clonotype has at least ten counts. The chain recombines TRBV7-2 with TRBJ1-5; D not resolved. Germline CDR1 SGHTA, CDR2 FQGNSA. Trimming removed 0 bases from V and 5 bases from J, with 2 bases in between. CDR3 size: 12 residues. CDR3 residues: CASSLAHQPQHF. CDR3 sequence (DNA): TGTGCCAGCAGCTTAGCCCATCAGCCCCAGCATTTT. The full variable domain, completed using reference TRBV7-2 and TRBJ1-5, is GAGVSQSPSNKVTEKGKDVELRCDPISGHTALYWYRQSLGQGLEFLIYFQGNSAPDKSGLPSDRFSAERTGGSVSTLTIQRTQQEDSAVYLCASSLAHQPQHFGDGTRLSIL.